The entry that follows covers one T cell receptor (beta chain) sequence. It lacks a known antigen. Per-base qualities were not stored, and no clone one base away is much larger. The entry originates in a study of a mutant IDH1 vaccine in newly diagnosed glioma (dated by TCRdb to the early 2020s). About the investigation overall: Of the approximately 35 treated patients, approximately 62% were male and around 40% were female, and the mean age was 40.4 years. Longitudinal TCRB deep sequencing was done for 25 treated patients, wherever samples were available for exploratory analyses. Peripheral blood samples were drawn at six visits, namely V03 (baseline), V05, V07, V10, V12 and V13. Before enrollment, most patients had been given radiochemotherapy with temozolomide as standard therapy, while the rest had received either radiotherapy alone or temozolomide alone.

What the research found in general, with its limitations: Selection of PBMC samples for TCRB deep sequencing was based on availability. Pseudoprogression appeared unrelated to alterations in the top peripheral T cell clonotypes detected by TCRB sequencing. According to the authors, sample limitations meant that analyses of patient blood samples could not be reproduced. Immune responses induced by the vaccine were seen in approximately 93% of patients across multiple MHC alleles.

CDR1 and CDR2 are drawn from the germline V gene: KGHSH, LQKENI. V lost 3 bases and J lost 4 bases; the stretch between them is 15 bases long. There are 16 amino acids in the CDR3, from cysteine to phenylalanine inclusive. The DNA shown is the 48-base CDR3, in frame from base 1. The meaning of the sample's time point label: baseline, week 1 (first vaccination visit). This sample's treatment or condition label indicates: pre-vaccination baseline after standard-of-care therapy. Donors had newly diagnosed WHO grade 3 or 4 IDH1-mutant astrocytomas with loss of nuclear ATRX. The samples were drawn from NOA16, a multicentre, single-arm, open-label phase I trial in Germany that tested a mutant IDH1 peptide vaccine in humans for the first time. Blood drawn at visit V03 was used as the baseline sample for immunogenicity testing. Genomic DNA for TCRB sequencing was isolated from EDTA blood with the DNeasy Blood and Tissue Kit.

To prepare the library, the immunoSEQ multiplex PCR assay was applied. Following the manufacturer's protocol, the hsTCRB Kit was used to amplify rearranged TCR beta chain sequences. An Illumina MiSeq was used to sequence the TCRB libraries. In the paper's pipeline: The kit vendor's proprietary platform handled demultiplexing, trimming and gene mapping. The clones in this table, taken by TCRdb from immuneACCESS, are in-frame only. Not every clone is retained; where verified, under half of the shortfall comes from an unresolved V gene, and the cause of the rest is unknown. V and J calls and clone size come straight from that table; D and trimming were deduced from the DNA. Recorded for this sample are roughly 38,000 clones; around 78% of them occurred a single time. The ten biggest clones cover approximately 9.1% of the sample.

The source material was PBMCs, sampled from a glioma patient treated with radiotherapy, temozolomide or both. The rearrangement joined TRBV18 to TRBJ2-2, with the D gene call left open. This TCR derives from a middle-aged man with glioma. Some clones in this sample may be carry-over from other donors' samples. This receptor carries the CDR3 CASSPLRSGGTGELFF. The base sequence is TGTGCCAGCTCACCGCTCAGGTCCGGTGGCACCGGGGAGCTGTTTTTT.